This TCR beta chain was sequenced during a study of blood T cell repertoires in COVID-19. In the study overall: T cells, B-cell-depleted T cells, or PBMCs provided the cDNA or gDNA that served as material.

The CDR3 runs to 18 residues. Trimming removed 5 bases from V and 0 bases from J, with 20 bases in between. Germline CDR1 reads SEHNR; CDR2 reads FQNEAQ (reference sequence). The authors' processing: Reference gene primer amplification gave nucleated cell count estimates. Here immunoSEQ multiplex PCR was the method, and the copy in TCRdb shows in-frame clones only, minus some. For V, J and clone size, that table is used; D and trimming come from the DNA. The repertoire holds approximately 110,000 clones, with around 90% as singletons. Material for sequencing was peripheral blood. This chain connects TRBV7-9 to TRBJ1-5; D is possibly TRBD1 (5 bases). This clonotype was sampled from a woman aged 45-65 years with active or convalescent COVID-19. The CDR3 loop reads CASSLGDYLYSSNQPQHF. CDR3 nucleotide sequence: TGTGCCAGCAGCCTGGGGGACTACCTATATTCTAGCAATCAGCCCCAGCATTTT.